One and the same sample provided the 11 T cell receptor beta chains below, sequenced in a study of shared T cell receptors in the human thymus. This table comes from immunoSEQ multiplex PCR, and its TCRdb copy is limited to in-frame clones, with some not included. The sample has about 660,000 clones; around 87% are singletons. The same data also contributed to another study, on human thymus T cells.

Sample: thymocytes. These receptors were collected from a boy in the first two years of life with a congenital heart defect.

The CDR3 DNA is TGTGCCAGCAGCCTCACACCCGCACCTAGCGGGGGGTCTAATGAGCAGTTCTTC. It yields the protein CASSLTPAPSGGSNEQFF. The chain couples TRBV11-3 to TRBJ2-1, with 11 bases aligning to TRBD2. The V and J ends lost 5 bases and 7 bases, in that order; junction bases with no gene match: 16. This CDR3 comprises 18 residues. From germline, CDR1 is SGHNT and CDR2 YENEEA.

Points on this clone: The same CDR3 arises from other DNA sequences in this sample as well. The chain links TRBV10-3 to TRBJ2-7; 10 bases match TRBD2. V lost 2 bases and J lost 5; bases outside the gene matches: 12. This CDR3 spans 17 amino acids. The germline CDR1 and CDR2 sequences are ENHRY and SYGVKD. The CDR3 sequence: CAISEPGGTSAIDEQYF. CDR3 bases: TGTGCCATCAGTGAGCCGGGGGGGACTAGCGCCATCGACGAGCAGTACTTC.

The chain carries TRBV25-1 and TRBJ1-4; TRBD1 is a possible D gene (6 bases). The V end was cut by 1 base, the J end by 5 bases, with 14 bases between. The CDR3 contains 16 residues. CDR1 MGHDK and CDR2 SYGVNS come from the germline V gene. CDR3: CASSESEQGYNEKLFF. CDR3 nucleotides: TGTGCCAGCAGTGAATCGGAACAGGGCTACAATGAAAAACTGTTTTTT.

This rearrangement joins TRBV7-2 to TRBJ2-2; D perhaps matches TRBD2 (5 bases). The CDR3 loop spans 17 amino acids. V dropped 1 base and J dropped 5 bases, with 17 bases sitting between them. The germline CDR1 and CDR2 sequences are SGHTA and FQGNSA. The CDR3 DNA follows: TGTGCCAGCAGCTTAGAAGCGGCGTCTAGAGGGACCGGGGAGCTGTTTTTT. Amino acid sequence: CASSLEAASRGTGELFF.

CDR3: CASSIRLSGYEQYF. The CDR3 coding sequence is TGTGCCAGTAGTATCCGTCTAAGTGGTTACGAGCAGTACTTC. The chain uses TRBV19 and TRBJ2-7, with D hard to call. V lost 3 bases and J 4 bases, leaving 13 bases between the germline ends. Germline lookup yields CDR1 LNHDA and CDR2 SQIVND (reference sequence). CDR3 size: 14 residues.

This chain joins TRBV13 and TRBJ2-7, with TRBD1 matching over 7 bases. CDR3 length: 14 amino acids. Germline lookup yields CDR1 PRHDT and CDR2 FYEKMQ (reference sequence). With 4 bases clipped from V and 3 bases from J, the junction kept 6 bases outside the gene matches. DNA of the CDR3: TGTGCCAGCAGCTCCAGACAGGGAATCTACGAGCAGTACTTC. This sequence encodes CASSSRQGIYEQYF. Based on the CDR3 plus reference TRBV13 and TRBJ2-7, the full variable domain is AAGVIQSPRHLIKEKRETATLKCYPIPRHDTVYWYQQGPGQDPQFLISFYEKMQSDKGSIPDRFSAQQFSDYHSELNMSSLELGDSALYFCASSSRQGIYEQYFGPGTRLTVT.

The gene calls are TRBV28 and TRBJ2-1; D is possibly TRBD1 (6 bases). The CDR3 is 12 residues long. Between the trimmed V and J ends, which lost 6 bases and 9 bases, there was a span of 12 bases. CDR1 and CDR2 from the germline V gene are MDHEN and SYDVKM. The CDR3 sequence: CASSPGEGEQFF. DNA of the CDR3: TGTGCCAGCAGCCCAGGGGAAGGTGAGCAGTTCTTC.

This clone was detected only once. The DNA of the CDR3 is TGTGCCAGCAGCTTAGAACTAGCGGGGCCAGAGACCCAGTACTTC. Translated: CASSLELAGPETQYF. The chain recombines TRBV7-6 with TRBJ2-5; 10 positions agree with TRBD2. The V and J ends lost 1 base and 4 bases, in that order; junction bases with no gene match: 3. CDR1 SGHVS and CDR2 FNYEAQ come from the germline V gene. The CDR3 loop spans 15 amino acids.

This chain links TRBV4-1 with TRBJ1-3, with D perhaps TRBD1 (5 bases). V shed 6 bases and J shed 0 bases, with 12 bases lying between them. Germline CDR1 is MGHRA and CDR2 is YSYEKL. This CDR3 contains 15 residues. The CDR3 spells CASSPTVRSGNTIYF. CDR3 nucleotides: TGCGCCAGCAGTCCGACAGTCCGCTCTGGAAACACCATATATTTT.

The CDR3 loop is CSVDGLLGHDEQFF. The CDR3 DNA follows: TGCAGCGTTGATGGCTTACTGGGACACGATGAGCAGTTCTTC. The rearrangement uses TRBV29-1 and TRBJ2-1; D perhaps matches TRBD1 (6 bases). V shed 3 bases and J shed 8 bases, with 17 bases lying between them. CDR1 SQVTM and CDR2 ANQGSEA come from the germline V gene. This CDR3 comprises 14 residues.

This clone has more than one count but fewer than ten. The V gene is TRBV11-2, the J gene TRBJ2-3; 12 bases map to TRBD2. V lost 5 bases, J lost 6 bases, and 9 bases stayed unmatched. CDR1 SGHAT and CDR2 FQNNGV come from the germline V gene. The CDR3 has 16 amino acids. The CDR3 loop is CASSLSLAGGADTQYF. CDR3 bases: TGTGCCAGCAGCCTATCTCTAGCGGGAGGGGCGGATACGCAGTATTTT. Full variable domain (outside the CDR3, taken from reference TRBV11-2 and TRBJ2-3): EAGVAQSPRYKIIEKRQSVAFWCNPISGHATLYWYQQILGQGPKLLIQFQNNGVVDDSQLPKDRFSAERLKGVDSTLKIQPAKLEDSAVYLCASSLSLAGGADTQYFGPGTRLTVL.